This T cell receptor beta chain was found in a study of T cell repertoires in cytomegalovirus infection. TCRdb passed the reads through MiXCR, listing each CDR3 protein once. This sample has tens of thousands of distinct CDR3 sequences, with 20% to 30% found just once. This clonotype showed up many times. The antigen is unknown. CDR3 length equals 13 residues. V was cut by 3 bases and J by 5 bases, with 10 bases left in between. CDR1 is LNHDA, CDR2 SQIVND, per germline (reference sequence). Sequencing used CD8+ T cells from cultured PBMCs, obtained from culture after CMV antigen stimulation. The chain employs TRBV19 and TRBJ1-1, with D maybe TRBD1 (5 bases). This TCR came from a human donor in good health (CMV status not recorded). Some clones in this sample may be carry-over from other donors' samples. CDR3 DNA: TGTGCCAGTAGTATGCAGGGTGGGACTGAAGCTTTCTTT. Translating gives CASSMQGGTEAFF.